This entry concerns a single T cell receptor (beta chain). Its specificity is unknown. The sample is drawn from a study of cytomegalovirus exposure and HLA in healthy donors. General study findings and limits: Sequencing probably produced one cluster of sequence variants that were highly shared. Among the CMV-associated chains, a few were confirmed in vitro as specific for CMV antigens. Equally common other TCR beta chains were less clonally expanded than HLA-associated ones, a later analysis found.

Germline CDR1 reads SGHVS; CDR2 reads FQNEAQ. J was trimmed by 6 bases and V by 2 bases; bases with no gene match: 9. The CDR3 extends over 15 amino acids. The study ran its PCR with 60 Vbeta and 13 Jbeta primers. The assay was immunoSEQ multiplex PCR, and TCRdb's table has in-frame clones only and misses some. The table includes around 120,000 clones, approximately 80% detected once. Healthy bone marrow donors made up the cohort. This clonotype was obtained from a young man in good health and CMV-seronegative. Specimen: PBMCs. The gene calls are TRBV7-8 and TRBJ1-2; 7 bases fit TRBD1. The CDR3 here is CASSLNRDSQDGYTF. The CDR3 DNA is TGTGCCAGCAGCTTAAATCGGGACAGCCAGGATGGCTACACCTTC. Full variable domain (rest looked up from reference TRBV7-8 and TRBJ1-2): GAGVSQSPRYKVAKRGQDVALRCDPISGHVSLFWYQQALGQGPEFLTYFQNEAQLDKSGLPSDRFFAERPEGSVSTLKIQRTQQEDSAVYLCASSLNRDSQDGYTFGSGTRLTVV.